This T cell receptor beta chain derives from a study of graft-versus-host responses after intestinal transplantation. CDR3 size: 13 residues. Trimming removed 1 base at V and 2 bases at J, with 1 base between. Germline loops: CDR1 SGHNT, CDR2 YYREEE (reference sequence). Repertoires were generated with immunoSEQ multiplex PCR, while TCRdb's copy carries only in-frame clones and drops some. The sample consists of 40,000 or so clones, less than 90% of them appearing once. Sample: PBMCs, taken 1,000 to 1,200 days after transplant. This clonotype was sampled from a human patient who received an intestinal transplant, so some T cells may come from the graft donor. This chain links TRBV5-4 with TRBJ2-6; D ambiguous. In nucleotides, the CDR3 is TGTGCCAGCAGCTTGACTGGGGCCAACGTCCTGACTTTC. Translation: CASSLTGANVLTF.